This TCR beta chain is drawn from a study of T cell repertoires in cytomegalovirus infection. Turning to the study itself: Epitope selection comprised recently identified HLA-C-restricted CMV epitopes and well-studied HLA-B-restricted CMV epitopes.

Study-wide findings and caveats: The ex vivo response showed dominance by HLA-C-restricted CMV-specific TCR beta clonotypes.

Each CDR3 protein gets one entry after TCRdb re-called the reads with MiXCR. This sample has about 85,000 distinct CDR3 sequences, with approximately 46% found just once. V lost 2 bases and J 2 bases, leaving 16 bases between the germline ends. The germline V gene has CDR1 SGHKS and CDR2 YYEKEE (reference sequence). The CDR3 loop spans 16 amino acids. With regard to this clonotype: Its target is unknown.

The TCR originated in a human donor in good health (CMV status not recorded). Some clones in this sample may be carry-over from other donors' samples. Sample: CD8+ T cells from cultured PBMCs, taken from culture after CMV antigen stimulation. The J gene is TRBJ1-2, the V gene TRBV5-5; D is unclear. The CDR3 protein is CASSFIGAPTNYGYTF. As DNA, the CDR3 is TGTGCCAGCAGCTTTATAGGAGCGCCAACCAACTATGGCTACACCTTC.